These 25 T cell receptor beta chains came from one sample sequenced in a study of yellow fever vaccine responses in identical twins. TCRdb reanalysed the RT-PCR reads using MiXCR and keeps one entry per CDR3 protein. The sample consists of almost 2,500 distinct CDR3 sequences, approximately 87% of them appearing once. The specimen was T cells from blood (PBMCs), unsorted or a sorted subset (not recorded which), collected before or after yellow fever vaccination (not recorded which). These receptors were obtained from a young woman who received the yellow fever vaccine.

The CDR3 region is CASSLASGQGAYEQYF. The CDR3 DNA follows: TGTGCCAGCAGCTTAGCTTCGGGACAGGGGGCCTACGAGCAGTACTTC. The chain joins TRBV11-1 to TRBJ2-7; TRBD1 agrees at 11 bases. The CDR3 spans 16 residues. Germline V gene data show CDR1 as SGHAT and CDR2 as FQDESV (reference sequence). Trimming at V came to 0 bases and at J to 2 bases, leaving 3 bases not matched to a gene.

This rearrangement joins TRBV9 to TRBJ2-2; 8 bases align to TRBD1. In germline, CDR1 is SGDLS, CDR2 YYNGEE. The trim removed 3 bases at V and 4 bases at J, leaving 5 bases unmatched. This CDR3 region has 15 residues. In DNA form, the CDR3 reads TGTGCCAGCAGCGGACCCAGGGGGCGCACCGGGGAGCTGTTTTTT. It codes for CASSGPRGRTGELFF.

The chain links TRBV2 to TRBJ2-1, with 13 bases matching TRBD2. Germline V gives CDR1 SNHLY, CDR2 FYNNEI. V lost 3 bases, J lost 7 bases, and 9 bases stayed unmatched. The CDR3 is 17 amino acids. The DNA for the CDR3 is TGTGCCAGCAGTGAGCGACTAGCGGGGGGCTCTGGGAATGAGCAGTTCTTC. Its translation: CASSERLAGGSGNEQFF.

The V gene is TRBV7-8, the J gene TRBJ1-2; D perhaps matches TRBD1 (5 bases). Trimming took off 5 bases at V and 2 bases at J, with 18 bases between the two ends. This CDR3 spans 16 amino acids. Germline loops: CDR1 SGHVS, CDR2 FQNEAQ. Written as DNA, the CDR3 is TGTGCCAGCAGCCTAAAGGGACCGCCTGAGAACTATGGCTACACCTTC. Translated: CASSLKGPPENYGYTF.

This clonotype was recorded only once. The rearrangement links TRBV2 to TRBJ2-7; TRBD1 matches at 11 bases. The V segment lost 5 bases and the J segment 6 bases; nucleotides outside the gene matches: 6. Germline V gene data show CDR1 as SNHLY and CDR2 as FYNNEI. The CDR3 spans 14 residues. DNA for the CDR3: TGTGCCAGCAGTTACCGGGACAGGGGGACCGAGCAGTACTTC. Translated, it gives CASSYRDRGTEQYF.

The J gene is TRBJ1-1, the V gene TRBV6-5; tentatively, D is TRBD1 (5 bases). Germline CDR1 is MNHEY and CDR2 is SVGAGI. With 0 bases removed from V and 0 bases from J, the gap between germline ends came to 11 bases. The CDR3 has 16 amino acids. The CDR3 DNA follows: TGTGCCAGCAGTTACTCGGAGCGGGGCATGAACACTGAAGCTTTCTTT. Translation: CASSYSERGMNTEAFF.

The chain joins TRBV4-1 to TRBJ1-2; D gene uncertain. The V end was cut by 4 bases, the J end by 8 bases, with 17 bases between. CDR1 is MGHRA and CDR2 is YSYEKL in the germline V gene. The CDR3 sequence is 14 residues long. This CDR3 reads CASSLTDLTEGYTF. The CDR3 DNA sequence: TGCGCCAGCAGCCTAACAGACCTAACGGAGGGCTACACCTTC.

V gene TRBV9 combines with J gene TRBJ2-1; no clear D gene. Germline CDR1 SGDLS, CDR2 YYNGEE. The CDR3 is 16 residues long. V was trimmed by 1 base and J by 3 bases, leaving 14 bases between them. This chain's CDR3 is CASSVSPSRGYNEQFF. CDR3 in DNA: TGTGCCAGCAGCGTATCGCCCTCACGAGGCTACAATGAGCAGTTCTTC.

A remark on this clonotype: The junction does not match germline at one end; this may be a read error. V and J are TRBV12-5 and TRBJ2-2; 10 positions match TRBD1. CDR1 is LGHNT and CDR2 is FRNRAP in the germline V gene. The CDR3 consists of 15 residues. The CDR3 reads CASGSGQGNTGQLFF. Here the CDR3 DNA reads TGTGCTAGTGGTTCGGGACAGGGGAACACCGGGCAGCTGTTTTTT.

The rearrangement joins TRBV20-1 to TRBJ1-2, with unresolved D. CDR1 is DFQATT and CDR2 is SNEGSKA in the germline V gene (reference sequence). The CDR3 totals 14 residues. Deletions cut 3 bases from V and 5 bases from J, with 16 bases between. This CDR3 is CSASDPPDEYGYTF. The CDR3 bases are TGCAGTGCTAGCGACCCTCCTGACGAATATGGCTACACCTTC.

This rearrangement joins TRBV13 to TRBJ1-5; TRBD1 aligns across 9 bases. CDR3 length: 15 amino acids. Per the germline V gene, CDR1 is PRHDT and CDR2 is FYEKMQ (reference sequence). Losses at the gene ends were 4 bases for V and 4 bases for J; bases not matched to a gene: 5. The CDR3 DNA is TGTGCCAGCAGCTACCAGACAGGGGGGAATCAGCCCCAGCATTTT. It translates to CASSYQTGGNQPQHF.

The chain combines TRBV5-1 with TRBJ1-1, with D possibly TRBD1 on 5 matching bases. Trimming took off 2 bases at V and 7 bases at J, with 15 bases between the two ends. This CDR3 comprises 14 residues. Germline V gene sequence: CDR1 SGHRS, CDR2 YFSETQ. The CDR3 sequence is CASSFTGKPHEAFF. The CDR3 DNA sequence: TGCGCCAGCAGCTTTACAGGAAAACCGCATGAAGCTTTCTTT.

The chain employs TRBV6-1 and TRBJ2-7; the match to TRBD1 covers 9 bases. The CDR3 totals 16 residues. Germline assignment: CDR1 MNHNS and CDR2 SASEGT. With V trimmed by 7 bases and J by 1 base, 11 bases remained unmatched. The CDR3 bases are TGTGCCAGCACCCGAGAGGGTGGGACAGGGTCCTACGAGCAGTACTTC. Its protein is CASTREGGTGSYEQYF.

The CDR3 here is CASSPGDAQDTQYF. The CDR3 nucleotides read TGTGCCAGCAGCCCAGGAGATGCACAAGATACGCAGTATTTT. The chain is built from TRBV14 and TRBJ2-3; no firm D call. Trimming took off 4 bases at V and 5 bases at J, with 13 bases between the two ends. Germline values: CDR1 SGHDN, CDR2 FVKESK. This CDR3 is 14 amino acids long.

This chain uses TRBV5-4 with TRBJ1-3, with D maybe TRBD1 (5 bases). This CDR3 comprises 16 residues. Germline V gives CDR1 SGHNT, CDR2 YYREEE (reference sequence). V lost 0 bases and J lost 0, with 10 bases in between. CDR3 region: CASSLGGLNSGNTIYF. The CDR3 DNA follows: TGTGCCAGCAGCTTGGGGGGACTGAACTCTGGAAACACCATATATTTT.

J is TRBJ2-1 and V is TRBV12-5; D possibly matches TRBD1 or TRBD2 (5 bases each). The germline gives CDR1 LGHNT, CDR2 FRNRAP. CDR3 size: 13 residues. The ends were cut back, 4 bases at V and 7 bases at J, with 11 bases in the middle. The CDR3 spells CASGSTGANEQFF. The CDR3 DNA sequence: TGTGCTAGTGGTTCGACCGGGGCTAATGAGCAGTTCTTC.

The rearrangement links TRBV4-1 to TRBJ1-4; D unresolved. Germline V gene data show CDR1 as MGHRA and CDR2 as YSYEKL. Trimming removed 7 bases at V and 7 bases at J, with 16 bases between. This CDR3 is 14 amino acids long. Written as DNA, the CDR3 is TGCGCCAGCAACCACCTCTCGGACGGTGAAAAACTGTTTTTT. Translated, it gives CASNHLSDGEKLFF.

The V gene is TRBV10-3, the J gene TRBJ1-5; D call uncertain. Deletions cut 2 bases from V and 1 base from J, with 6 bases between. CDR1 ENHRY and CDR2 SYGVKD come from the germline V gene. This CDR3 contains 14 residues. CDR3 sequence reads: CAISEMGSNQPQHF. Here the CDR3 DNA reads TGTGCCATCAGTGAGATGGGCAGCAATCAGCCCCAGCATTTT.

The chain recombines TRBV12-3 or TRBV12-4 with TRBJ2-7; a possible D gene is TRBD2 (6 bases). V shed 5 bases and J shed 0 bases, with 11 bases lying between them. The CDR3 is 14 amino acids. The CDR3 here is CASSGDGSSYEQYF. The DNA for the CDR3 is TGTGCCAGCAGTGGCGACGGGAGCTCCTACGAGCAGTACTTC.

This clonotype occurred once. The chain combines TRBV11-3 with TRBJ2-2, with 9 bases lining up with TRBD1. Per the germline V gene, CDR1 is SGHNT and CDR2 is YENEEA. V shed 4 bases, J shed 6 bases, and the junction held 9 bases outside the gene matches. The CDR3 extends over 16 amino acids. The CDR3 nucleotides read TGTGCCAGCAGCTCGCCGGGACAGGGAACTGCCGGGGAGCTGTTTTTT. Protein sequence: CASSSPGQGTAGELFF.

The CDR3 bases are TGCAGCGTTGTTACAGTAAAAGAAGGTGCTGCGCAGTATTTT. Its translation: CSVVTVKEGAAQYF. The chain has TRBV29-1 and TRBJ2-3; D not certain. V dropped 4 bases and J dropped 10 bases, with 21 bases sitting between them. CDR1 and CDR2 (germline): SQVTM, ANQGSEA. The CDR3 has 14 amino acids.

The chain recombines TRBV27 with TRBJ2-7; D not resolved. Germline values: CDR1 MNHEY, CDR2 SMNVEV (reference sequence). The CDR3 spans 12 residues. The V and J ends lost 5 bases and 0 bases respectively, with 5 bases between them. CDR3 DNA sequence: TGTGCCAGCAGTCCGAGCTCCTACGAGCAGTACTTC. This gives the protein CASSPSSYEQYF.

The chain has TRBV6-1 and TRBJ2-7; D is possibly TRBD1 or TRBD2 (6 bases each). The CDR3 has 16 amino acids. The V gene's germline CDR1 is MNHNS and CDR2 SASEGT. The V end was cut by 4 bases, the J end by 3 bases, with 19 bases between. CDR3 residues: CASSGWRGDGYYEQYV. In DNA form, the CDR3 reads TGTGCCAGCAGTGGTTGGAGGGGGGACGGATACTACGAGCAGTACGTC.

The CDR3 protein is CASSSEAGENEQFF. CDR3 nucleotide sequence: TGTGCCAGCAGTAGCGAGGCGGGAGAAAATGAGCAGTTCTTC. The chain employs TRBV28 and TRBJ2-1; 7 bases agree with TRBD2. Germline trimming cut 5 bases from V and 7 bases from J; bases unmatched to any gene: 8. CDR3 length: 14 amino acids. CDR1 MDHEN and CDR2 SYDVKM come from the germline V gene.

The chain carries TRBV5-1 and TRBJ2-2; D remains unclear. V was pared by 1 base and J by 0 bases, with 13 bases between. The CDR3 totals 17 residues. Germline V gene sequence: CDR1 SGHRS, CDR2 YFSETQ. The CDR3 sequence is CASSLKGQVPNTGELFF. For the CDR3, the DNA is TGCGCCAGCAGCTTGAAAGGTCAGGTTCCGAACACCGGGGAGCTGTTTTTT. Combining the CDR3 with reference TRBV5-1 and TRBJ2-2 gives the whole variable domain KAGVTQTPRYLIKTRGQQVTLSCSPISGHRSVSWYQQTPGQGLQFLFEYFSETQRNKGNFPGRFSGRQFSNSRSEMNVSTLELGDSALYLCASSLKGQVPNTGELFFGEGSRLTVL.